This TCR beta chain was captured in a study of cytomegalovirus exposure and HLA in healthy donors. Looked up from germline, CDR1 is SGDLS and CDR2 is YYNGEE. The CDR3 loop spans 16 amino acids. Losses at the gene ends were 2 bases for V and 6 bases for J; bases not matched to a gene: 8. Sequencing used immunoSEQ multiplex PCR; TCRdb keeps in-frame clones, though not all of them. The table has some 170,000 clones, 84% seen once. This clonotype was obtained from a man younger than 40 in good health and CMV-seropositive. This rearrangement joins TRBV9 to TRBJ2-2; TRBD1 matches 9 bases. Input material: PBMCs. Written as DNA, the CDR3 is TGTGCCAGCAGCGTTGCTACAGGGGGCAGGGCCGGGGAGCTGTTTTTT. It specifies CASSVATGGRAGELFF.